The 10 T cell receptor beta chains below come from one sample, sequenced in a study of T cell repertoires in cytomegalovirus infection. Their cognate antigens are unknown. Each CDR3 protein gets one entry after TCRdb re-called the reads with MiXCR. The data show about 770,000 distinct CDR3 sequences, with under 35% seen just once and over 10% held by the top ten. The sequenced sample was cultured CD8+ T cells from PBMCs, obtained from culture after CMV antigen stimulation. These receptors were obtained from a human donor in good health (CMV status not recorded). Some clones in this sample may be carry-over from other donors' samples.

This clonotype showed up just a few times. The chain recombines TRBV4-1 with TRBJ2-2; D unclear. V was cut by 0 bases and J by 0 bases, with 8 bases left in between. Germline-derived CDR1 and CDR2 are MGHRA and YSYEKL. This CDR3 comprises 16 residues. The CDR3 bases are TGCGCCAGCAGCCAAGATTATCACACGAACACCGGGGAGCTGTTTTTT. It specifies CASSQDYHTNTGELFF.

This sequence joins TRBV6-2 or TRBV6-3 and TRBJ2-2; TRBD2 matches at 9 bases. V lost 2 bases and J lost 6; bases outside the gene matches: 7. CDR3 length equals 16 residues. Germline assignment: CDR1 MNHEY and CDR2 SVGEGT. The CDR3 loop reads CASSYGRGGPAGELFF. The CDR3 coding sequence is TGTGCCAGCAGTTACGGGCGGGGGGGCCCGGCCGGGGAGCTGTTTTTT.

The chain joins TRBV27 to TRBJ2-7, with D unresolved. Trimming pared 4 bases from V and 0 bases from J, leaving 19 bases between. CDR1 and CDR2 (germline): MNHEY, SMNVEV (reference sequence). This CDR3 contains 17 residues. This CDR3 is CASSSDPLGKYSYEQYF. In nucleotides, the CDR3 is TGTGCCAGCAGTTCGGATCCCTTGGGGAAATACTCCTACGAGCAGTACTTC.

This clonotype showed up just a few times. The CDR3 sequence is CASSYGKNRENTIYF. CDR3 nucleotides: TGTGCCAGCAGTTACGGAAAAAACAGGGAAAACACCATATATTTT. The chain combines TRBV6-5 with TRBJ1-3; a weak D match, TRBD1 (6 bases). V was cut by 2 bases and J by 6 bases, with 14 bases left in between. Germline assignment: CDR1 MNHEY and CDR2 SVGAGI. There are 15 residues in the CDR3.

This clonotype was counted once. The chain is built from TRBV27 and TRBJ2-5, with a tentative D call TRBD1 (5 bases). Germline CDR1 is MNHEY and CDR2 is SMNVEV (reference sequence). CDR3 length: 14 residues. Between the trimmed V and J ends, which lost 4 bases and 5 bases, there was a span of 14 bases. The DNA of the CDR3 is TGTGCCAGCAGTTCACCCAGGGTCGGGGAGACCCAGTACTTC. Amino acids: CASSSPRVGETQYF.

This clonotype was detected many times. The chain uses TRBV10-3 and TRBJ1-1, with 9 bases fitting TRBD1. CDR3 length: 15 amino acids. V lost 3 bases to trimming and J lost 2 bases; unmatched junction nucleotides: 4. Germline V gene sequence: CDR1 ENHRY, CDR2 SYGVKD. The CDR3 loop reads CAISEPGQGNTEAFF. In DNA, the CDR3 is TGTGCCATCAGTGAACCGGGACAGGGCAACACTGAAGCTTTCTTT.

The chain carries TRBV6-8 and TRBJ2-7, with 8 bases fitting TRBD2. The CDR3 has 15 residues. V lost 6 bases to trimming and J lost 1 base; unmatched junction nucleotides: 8. Germline values: CDR1 MNHGY, CDR2 SAAAGT. The CDR3 DNA is TGTGCCAGCAGGCCTGGACTAGCACTTTCCTACGAGCAGTACTTC. It encodes CASRPGLALSYEQYF.

This rearrangement joins TRBV19 to TRBJ2-7; 9 bases map to TRBD2. Unmatched junction bases numbered 15, after V lost 11 bases and J lost 4 bases. There are 15 residues in the CDR3. Germline V CDR1 and CDR2: LNHDA, SQIVND (reference sequence). The CDR3, as DNA: TGTGCCGATCTACAGAGGGGACTAGCTCGGTACGAGCAGTACGTC. It yields the protein CADLQRGLARYEQYV.

J is TRBJ1-1 and V is TRBV27, with D perhaps TRBD1 (6 bases). This CDR3 has 15 amino acids. V was cut by 0 bases and J by 1 base, with 9 bases left in between. Germline V gives CDR1 MNHEY, CDR2 SMNVEV (reference sequence). Here the CDR3 reads CASSLSTGWNTEAFF. The CDR3 DNA reads as TGTGCCAGCAGTTTATCTACAGGGTGGAACACTGAAGCTTTCTTT.

This clonotype appeared a few times. The V call is TRBV27, the J call TRBJ2-3, with TRBD1 identical over 11 bases. Trimming removed 5 bases from V and 0 bases from J; junction bases left unmatched: 4. The CDR3 totals 16 residues. Germline-derived CDR1 and CDR2 are MNHEY and SMNVEV (reference sequence). In nucleotides, the CDR3 is TGTGCCAGCAGTCCGGACAGGGGGCATAGCACAGATACGCAGTATTTT. Amino acid sequence: CASSPDRGHSTDTQYF.